This T cell receptor beta chain was recovered during a study of cytomegalovirus exposure and HLA in healthy donors. Whole-study findings and limits: Reported results showed that the classifier diagnosed cytomegalovirus status with high specificity and sensitivity. Information on immune exposure was restricted to one variable (CMV serostatus). Further analysis, carried out later, found HLA-associated TCR beta chains more clonally expanded than equally common other chains.

Germline V gene data show CDR1 as MDHEN and CDR2 as SYDVKM. V dropped 6 bases and J dropped 7; count of bases not matched to a gene: 9. CDR3 length: 14 amino acids. Details on this clone: Its specificity is not known.

The PCR made use of 60 Vbeta and 13 Jbeta primers. The repertoire was sequenced with immunoSEQ multiplex PCR; TCRdb's copy has only in-frame clones and lacks some. The data contain some 130,000 clones, about 82% of them singletons. Sequencing input: PBMCs. The chain combines TRBV28 with TRBJ2-1; 7 nucleotides line up with TRBD2. This clonotype was obtained from a female donor in good health and CMV-seropositive. CDR3 amino acids: CASSRSGISNEQFF. The CDR3, as DNA: TGTGCCAGCAGCCGGAGCGGGATTTCTAATGAGCAGTTCTTC.